The following is a T cell receptor beta chain sequence with its context. What it binds is unknown. This CDR3 has 15 amino acids. V lost 5 bases and J 4 bases, leaving 17 bases between the germline ends. Germline V gene sequence: CDR1 SGHAT, CDR2 FQNNGV. This sample stems from a study of identical twins. Study-wide results and limits: Twins shared beta out-of-frame sequences in excess, but this excess was weaker.

TCRdb fed the 5' RACE reads into MiXCR, producing one record per CDR3 protein. The sample includes 1.5 million to 2 million distinct CDR3 sequences, about 30% of them seen just once. The gene calls are TRBV11-2 and TRBJ1-2; D may be TRBD1 (5 bases). Material: cord blood. This clonotype originated in a newborn girl in good health. The DNA for the CDR3 is TGTGCCAGCAGCCTTATTAGGGACCTTAGCTATGGCTACACCTTC. It yields the protein CASSLIRDLSYGYTF.